A single T cell receptor beta chain is shown here with its context. Original data processing: Estimation of nucleated cell counts was performed using reference gene primer amplification. Clones were sequenced by immunoSEQ multiplex PCR, and TCRdb holds only the in-frame ones, with some missing. D and trimming come from the DNA, and the V and J calls and clone size come from that table. Of about 250,000 clones listed, about 68% are singletons. These data come from a study of blood T cell repertoires in COVID-19. The overall study: Acute and convalescent COVID-19 samples came from the United States, Italy and Spain. T cells, B-cell-depleted T cells, or PBMCs supplied cDNA or gDNA.

V dropped 5 bases and J dropped 0; count of bases not matched to a gene: 6. Germline loops: CDR1 MNHEY, CDR2 SMNVEV (reference sequence). The CDR3 has 15 amino acids. This chain joins TRBV27 and TRBJ2-5, with TRBD2 identical over 7 bases. The receptor was isolated from a woman aged 80 or over with acute or convalescent COVID-19. Input material: peripheral blood. As DNA, the CDR3 is TGTGCCAGCAGTGCAAGACTAGCCCACCAAGAGACCCAGTACTTC. It specifies CASSARLAHQETQYF.